This T cell receptor beta chain was retrieved from a study of cytomegalovirus exposure and HLA in healthy donors (dated by TCRdb to between 2016 and 2019). Broadly, across the study: An earlier analysis of 587 of the donors reported approximately 300 Gb of sequence data and 117 million unique TCR beta sequences obtained from around 190 million T cells. A later genetic analysis used genome-wide SNP genotypes for about 65% of the roughly 670 donors, treating that subset as a discovery cohort. A later analysis re-analyzed previously published TCR beta repertoires from 600 to 850 donors and added high-resolution HLA genotyping to study TCR occurrence patterns. All discovery cohort repertoires had been generated on a single sequencing platform. The study used immunosequencing to profile the T cell repertoires of approximately 650 subjects and linked those repertoires to cytomegalovirus serostatus. An earlier analysis of a few hundred of the donors applied high-throughput TCR beta sequencing to assess whether each TCR beta V gene segment acted as functional or pseudogenic. Because of strong linkage in the cohort, four or five DR-DQ haplotypes were treated as single units for association and clustering. The number of donors typed differed by locus, with 629-630 for A, B, C, DRB1 and DQB1, 522 for DQA1, approximately 570 for DPA1, and 400 to 490 for DPB1. HLA typing covered class I and class II loci at four-digit resolution. Along with the approximately 670-subject first cohort, a separate validation cohort of approximately 110 different subjects was used. Rather than drawing on any new phenotypic data, the later analysis identified candidate immune exposures from TCR beta sequences and the way those sequences occurred across donors. The study was designed to test whether signatures of past pathogen exposure could be identified by cataloging public T cell receptors. To predict cytomegalovirus infection status, the study brought together high-throughput TCR immunosequencing, statistical association of individual TCRs with disease status, and machine learning. The genetic ancestry cluster associated with self-reported Caucasian donors included about 81% of the 350 to 500 genotyped donors. Donor age, sex, ethnicity and CMV serostatus were compiled alongside the repertoire data. An early release that covered roughly 600 HLA-typed donors contained around 330 gigabases of sequencing data and some 87 million unique TCR sequences. Among over 350 genotyped donors of the cohort, an average of roughly 240,000 unique TCR beta nucleotide sequences were sequenced per donor, around 20% of them non-productive.

The cohort was made up of 666 healthy bone marrow donors. At the time of sampling, every cohort member was nominally healthy, though immune exposures that went unrecorded were likely present. The donor was CMV seropositive and was included in the group of some 290 seropositive cohort members. A peripheral blood sample was collected from each donor, and TCR beta sequencing was performed on peripheral blood mononuclear cells. The Qiagen DNeasy Blood Extraction Kit was used to extract genomic DNA from the blood cell samples. V has 7 bases trimmed and J has 5 bases trimmed; junction bases matching no gene number 13. According to the germline V gene, CDR1 reads MNHNS and CDR2 reads SASEGT. From the cysteine through the phenylalanine, the CDR3 covers 15 amino acids. Just the 45-base CDR3 DNA is kept, in frame starting at base 1. The method was the immunoSEQ multiplex PCR assay. The multiplex PCR relied on a mix of 60 forward primers for TCR Vbeta segments and 13 reverse primers for TCR Jbeta segments. The CDR3 region of rearranged TCR beta genes was amplified from genomic DNA with a multiplex PCR assay. Amplified TCR beta libraries were sequenced as 87-base-pair reads on the Illumina HiSeq System. On the authors' methods: Across the 670 or so repertoires, a later analysis counted tens of millions of unique TCR beta chains, around 11 million of which were shared by at least two donors. A nearest-neighbor algorithm error-corrected the raw reads and collapsed the reads into unique sequences, merging closely related sequences to remove PCR and sequencing errors. To assign V, D and J gene segments, CDR3 sequences were aligned to IMGT reference sequences. For a sequence to be retained, at least a six-nucleotide match to both a V gene segment and a J gene segment was required. A rearrangement was called productive if the CDR3 had no stop codons and remained in frame with V and J, and every other rearrangement was called non-productive. Following IMGT convention, CDR3 was defined as the stretch from the second conserved V-encoded cysteine up to the conserved J-encoded phenylalanine. The earlier analysis of about 590 of the donors excluded sequences that lacked an unambiguous match to a single V gene segment. An earlier analysis of several hundred of the donors called V segments functional above 56.7% productive rearrangements and segregating when the between-donor standard deviation exceeded 5%. A statistical classification framework was built to diagnose cytomegalovirus status from the catalog of TCR beta chain sequences. In a later analysis, V and J genes were assigned by comparing TCR nucleotide sequences against IMGT/GENE-DB human TR gene sequences. A later analysis assigned CDR3 sequences and most-parsimonious VDJ recombination scenarios with the TCRdist pipeline. In a later analysis, each TCR beta chain was defined by its CDR3 amino acid sequence together with its V-gene family, and reads without a unique V-gene family were excluded. To address suspected cross-contamination and a sequencing artifact, a later analysis removed around 590 highly shared, low-generation-probability nucleotide sequences. For each public chain, a later analysis derived a clonal expansion index from normalized ranks of inferred template counts within each repertoire. In a later analysis, generation probabilities were computed with a VDJ recombination model fitted to out-of-frame rearrangements, and the resulting probabilities were checked against IGoR. In a later analysis, TCR-TCR, TCR-HLA and TCR-CMV co-occurrence was scored with hypergeometric tests, and a repertoire-size bias correction was applied to TCR pairs. To estimate false discovery rates, a later analysis permuted the HLA or CMV assignments 20 times. A later analysis grouped co-occurring TCRs with DBSCAN, adding TCRdist sequence similarity when clustering within HLA-allele-positive subsets. Repertoires with fewer than 30,000 or more than 120,000 public chains were left out of co-occurrence clustering, as were about 5 repertoires with anomalous nucleotide sharing. TCRdb's version of the immuneACCESS table is confined to in-frame rearrangements and falls short of the full clone set. An unresolved V gene accounts for under half of the shortfall where checked; the remainder is of unknown origin. V and J calls and clone size are given by that table; D and trimming were obtained from the DNA. The sample table shows roughly 120,000 clones, and nearly 65% are seen once. The ten largest account for more than 8.5% of the sample.

The paper's findings and limits, for the study overall: The classifier was reported to diagnose cytomegalovirus status with high specificity and sensitivity in both the original cohort and the validation cohort. A further reported finding was that TCR beta sequences accurately predicted the HLA-A and HLA-B alleles for most subjects in the first cohort. In a later analysis, 15,000 to 20,000 TCR beta sequences were associated with specific HLA alleles at a false discovery rate of 0.05. In an earlier analysis of over 550 of the donors, most TCR beta V segments were observed in productive rearrangements about 87% or about 30% of the time, broadly matching IMGT annotations. In a later analysis, TCR association rates were found to vary across HLA loci, with the most associated TCRs seen for DRB1 alleles and the fewest for HLA-C alleles. The study listed 150 to 200 TCR beta chains as associated with cytomegalovirus. Because some donors lacked HLA typing at each locus, the association tests relied only on the typed subset. Across donors, most TCR sequences were observed very rarely, whereas some public TCRs were present in many individuals. A later analysis found that HLA-associated TCR beta chains were more clonally expanded and had lower generation probabilities than equally common non-associated chains. Because the 87-base-pair reads could not distinguish some IMGT-functional V segments, including TRBV6-2 and TRBV6-3, those segments were excluded. A later genetic analysis reported fewer N-insertions in productive TCRs among donors in an Asian-associated ancestry cluster than the approximately 700-donor mean. It was suggested by the authors that the approach could potentially be generalized to other disease states and immunological phenotypes. A cluster of highly shared sequence variants was judged likely to be a technical artifact of the sequencing pipeline. A later analysis reported that several top co-occurrence clusters appeared linked to parvovirus B19, influenza, CMV and Epstein-Barr virus. A later analysis found that most CMV-associated TCR beta chains appeared HLA-restricted, with HLA associations seemingly driven largely by CMV exposure. Because counts were too low, about 15 rarely observed V segments, including chromosome 9 orphons, were left out of the earlier analysis of 587 of the donors. Strong co-occurrence of HLA alleles, especially DR and DQ, made assigning TCR associations to individual alleles difficult. Presence/absence analyses assumed roughly uniform sequencing depth across donors, an assumption that may not hold. Correlated functional status among segregating V segments might be attributable to linkage disequilibrium, but an unknown experimental factor could not be ruled out. In this cohort, only TCR beta chains were sequenced, and detectable features were limited by the absence of alpha or paired-chain data. CMV serostatus was the only immune exposure information available for the cohort. In a later genetic analysis, a missense DCLRE1C variant was associated with V-gene and J-gene trimming of TCR beta chains, and the association was replicated in an independent cohort. Three of the identified cytomegalovirus-associated TCR beta chains were confirmed in vitro to be specific for cytomegalovirus antigens.

Notes on this clone: Its antigen remains unidentified. No much larger clone is present one base from it, and per-base qualities are unavailable.

The V and J genes are TRBV6-1 and TRBJ2-7; 8 bases in the junction line up with TRBD1. The source is a man aged 35 to 55 in good health and CMV-seropositive. The source material was PBMCs. The DNA is as follows: TGTGCCAGCAACCTCGGACAGGGACGAGGGGACGAGCAGTACTTC. Its translation reads: CASNLGQGRGDEQYF.